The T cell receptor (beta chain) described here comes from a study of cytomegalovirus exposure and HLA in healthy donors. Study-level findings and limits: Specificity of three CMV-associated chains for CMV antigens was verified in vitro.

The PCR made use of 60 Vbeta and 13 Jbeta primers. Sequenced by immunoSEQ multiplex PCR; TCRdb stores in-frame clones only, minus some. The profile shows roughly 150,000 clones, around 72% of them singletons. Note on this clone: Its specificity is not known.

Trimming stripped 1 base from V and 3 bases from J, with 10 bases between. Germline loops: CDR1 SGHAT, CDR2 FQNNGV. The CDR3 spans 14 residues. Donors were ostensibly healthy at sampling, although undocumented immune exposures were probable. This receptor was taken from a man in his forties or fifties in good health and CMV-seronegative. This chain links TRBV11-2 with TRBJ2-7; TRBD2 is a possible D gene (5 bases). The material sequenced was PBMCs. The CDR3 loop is CASSLGAGRYEQYF. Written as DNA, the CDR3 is TGTGCCAGCAGCTTAGGGGCGGGTCGCTACGAGCAGTACTTC. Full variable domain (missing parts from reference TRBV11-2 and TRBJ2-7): EAGVAQSPRYKIIEKRQSVAFWCNPISGHATLYWYQQILGQGPKLLIQFQNNGVVDDSQLPKDRFSAERLKGVDSTLKIQPAKLEDSAVYLCASSLGAGRYEQYFGPGTRLTVT.